A single TCR beta chain is shown here with its context. The entry originates in a study of blood T cell repertoires in COVID-19. For the study at large: Italy, Spain and the United States were the sources of the convalescent and acute COVID-19 samples.

Data came from immunoSEQ multiplex PCR; TCRdb stores just in-frame clones and leaves some out. Among tens of thousands of clones listed, roughly four fifths were seen once. The germline V and J ends were trimmed by 2 bases and 7 bases, with 6 bases remaining between them. Germline V gene sequence: CDR1 MNHNS, CDR2 SASEGT. This CDR3 comprises 13 residues. The source of this sequence is a man aged 55 to 70 with COVID-19, enrolled during active disease. The chain has TRBV6-1 and TRBJ1-6; D uncertain. Sequenced sample: peripheral blood. The CDR3 here is CASSERSNSPLHF. CDR3 bases: TGTGCCAGCAGTGAACGGTCCAATTCACCCCTCCACTTT.